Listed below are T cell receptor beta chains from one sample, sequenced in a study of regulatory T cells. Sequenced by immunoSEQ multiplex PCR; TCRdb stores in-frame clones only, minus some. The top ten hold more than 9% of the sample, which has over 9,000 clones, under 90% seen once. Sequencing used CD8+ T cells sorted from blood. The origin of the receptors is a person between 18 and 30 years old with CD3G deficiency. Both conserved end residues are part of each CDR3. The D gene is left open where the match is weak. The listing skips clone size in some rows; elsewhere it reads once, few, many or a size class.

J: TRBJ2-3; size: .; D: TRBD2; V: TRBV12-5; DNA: TGTGCTAGTGGTTTCTTTATTATTGAGGCTAGCGGGAGTGTTGGGGATACGCAGTATTTT; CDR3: CASGFFIIEASGSVGDTQYF
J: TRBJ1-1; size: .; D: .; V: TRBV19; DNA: TGTGCCAGTAGTAGGGGAACGAACACTGAAGCTTTCTTT; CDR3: CASSRGTNTEAFF
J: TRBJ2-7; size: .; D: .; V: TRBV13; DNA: TGTGCCAGCAGCTCGGGACAAGGGAAGCAGTACTTC; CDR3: CASSSGQGKQYF
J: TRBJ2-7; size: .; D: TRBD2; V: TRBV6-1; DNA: TGTGCCAGCAGTGAAATAGCGGGAGCCCACGAGCAGTACTTC; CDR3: CASSEIAGAHEQYF
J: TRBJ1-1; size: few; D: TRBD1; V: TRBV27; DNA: TGTGCCAGCAGTTGGACAGGGAACACTGAAGCTTTCTTT; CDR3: CASSWTGNTEAFF
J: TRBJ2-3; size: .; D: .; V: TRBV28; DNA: TGTGCCAGCAGCCTCAGGTACGGCGGGATGACAGATACGCAGTATTTT; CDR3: CASSLRYGGMTDTQYF
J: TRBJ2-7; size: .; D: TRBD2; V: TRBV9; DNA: TGTGCCAGCAGCGCCGCCGGGAGGCGTCGTCAGTACTTC; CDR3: CASSAAGRRRQYF
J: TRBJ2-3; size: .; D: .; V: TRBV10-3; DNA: TGTGCCATCAGTGAGTCATGGAGGGCCGGTACAGATACGCAGTATTTT; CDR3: CAISESWRAGTDTQYF
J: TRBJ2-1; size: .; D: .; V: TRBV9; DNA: TGTGCCAGCAGCGTAGCGGCGGCATCCTACAATGAGCAGTTCTTC; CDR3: CASSVAAASYNEQFF
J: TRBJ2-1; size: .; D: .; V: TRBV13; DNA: TGTGCCAGCAGCTTTAGGCGCAATGAGCAGTTCTTC; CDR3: CASSFRRNEQFF
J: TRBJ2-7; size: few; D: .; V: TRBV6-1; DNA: TGTGCCAGCAGTAAAGGGACCTTAGCGGTCCACGAGCAGTACTTC; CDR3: CASSKGTLAVHEQYF
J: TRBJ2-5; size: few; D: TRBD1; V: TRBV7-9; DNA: TGTGCCAGCAGCTTCGGGACAGGGGGTTTTGAGACCCAGTACTTC; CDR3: CASSFGTGGFETQYF
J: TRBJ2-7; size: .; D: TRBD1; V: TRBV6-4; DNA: TGTGCCAGCAGCTGGGGACAGGGCTACGAGCAGTACTTC; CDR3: CASSWGQGYEQYF
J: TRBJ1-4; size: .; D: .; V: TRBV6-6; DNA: TGTGCCAGCAGTTACGATGGGGGCACTAATGAAAAACTGTTTTTT; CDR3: CASSYDGGTNEKLFF
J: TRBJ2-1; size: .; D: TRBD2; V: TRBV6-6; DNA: TGTGCCAGCAGTTACGGGGCGGGGGGGGAGCAGTTCTTC; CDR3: CASSYGAGGEQFF
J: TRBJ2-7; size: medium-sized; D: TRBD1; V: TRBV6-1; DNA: TGTGCCAGCACCTGGACAGGGGAGGACGAGCAGTACTTC; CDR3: CASTWTGEDEQYF
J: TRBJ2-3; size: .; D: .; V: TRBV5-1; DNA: TGCGCCAGCAGCTCCGGGCCGAGCACAGATACGCAGTATTTT; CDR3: CASSSGPSTDTQYF